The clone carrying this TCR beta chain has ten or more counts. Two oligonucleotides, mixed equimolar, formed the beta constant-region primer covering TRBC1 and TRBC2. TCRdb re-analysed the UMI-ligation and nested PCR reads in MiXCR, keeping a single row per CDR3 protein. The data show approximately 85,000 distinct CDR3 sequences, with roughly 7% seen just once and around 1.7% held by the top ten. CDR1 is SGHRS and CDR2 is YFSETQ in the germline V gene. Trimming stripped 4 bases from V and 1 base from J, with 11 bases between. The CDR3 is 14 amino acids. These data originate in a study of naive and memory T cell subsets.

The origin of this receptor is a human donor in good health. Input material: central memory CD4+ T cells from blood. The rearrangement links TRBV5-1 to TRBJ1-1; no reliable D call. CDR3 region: CASSPQPTNTEAFF. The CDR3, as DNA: TGCGCCAGCAGCCCCCAACCCACGAACACTGAAGCTTTCTTT.